Below, 10 T cell receptor beta chains from the same sample are listed, as sequenced in a study of OX40 agonist ivuxolimab in advanced cancers. Libraries were constructed by the immunoSEQ multiplex PCR assay. TCRdb re-hosts the immuneACCESS table, in-frame sequences only. Its copies lack some clones; in the studies checked, an unresolved V gene accounts for under half of them, and the cause for the rest is not known. The sample table contains some 95,000 clones; only one count was recorded for roughly 88% of them. Roughly 3.8% of the sample rests with the top ten. The sequenced sample was CD4+ or CD8+ T cells sorted from blood, obtained in a trial of the OX40 agonist ivuxolimab. All receptors derive from an adult with an advanced solid tumor such as melanoma, head and neck, liver or kidney cancer.

The V gene is TRBV5-1, the J gene TRBJ2-1, with D maybe TRBD2 (6 bases). The V end was cut by 2 bases, the J end by 0 bases, with 9 bases between. CDR3 length equals 15 residues. In germline, CDR1 is SGHRS, CDR2 YFSETQ. The CDR3 loop is CASSLVAVSYNEQFF. The CDR3 nucleotides are TGCGCCAGCAGCTTAGTAGCGGTCTCCTACAATGAGCAGTTCTTC.

The chain recombines TRBV27 with TRBJ1-1, with 10 positions matching TRBD1. The length of the CDR3 is 16 residues. Trimming at V came to 6 bases and at J to 2 bases, leaving 9 bases not matched to a gene. Germline V gene lookup returns CDR1 MNHEY and CDR2 SMNVEV (reference sequence). CDR3 nucleotides: TGTGCCAGCAGCAGACAGGGGGCAGGGGGTAACACTGAAGCTTTCTTT. This translates into CASSRQGAGGNTEAFF.

The chain recombines TRBV28 with TRBJ2-2; TRBD2 matches 11 bases. The germline V gene has CDR1 MDHEN and CDR2 SYDVKM. The trim removed 4 bases at V and 4 bases at J, leaving 17 bases unmatched. This CDR3 contains 20 residues. CDR3 coding DNA: TGTGCCAGCAGTTGGCTAGCGGGAGGCCCAGCCCACGGCGGCACCGGGGAGCTGTTTTTT. Its translation is CASSWLAGGPAHGGTGELFF.

The rearrangement links TRBV6-5 to TRBJ2-5; D unresolved. The J call may be incorrect, as the DNA end agrees better with TRBJ2-7. The CDR3 is 13 amino acids. The germline V gene encodes CDR1 MNHEY and CDR2 SVGAGI. For the CDR3, the DNA is TGTGCCAGCAGTTCCTCGTTATCCTACGAGCAGTACTTC. It is translated as CASSSSLSYEQYF.

The V and J genes are TRBV7-6 and TRBJ2-1; D perhaps matches TRBD2 (6 bases). CDR3 length equals 15 residues. The germline gives CDR1 SGHVS, CDR2 FNYEAQ. The germline V and J ends were trimmed by 2 bases and 4 bases, with 12 bases remaining between them. CDR3 sequence (DNA): TGTGCCAGCAGCTTAATGCTGGACTATTACAATGAGCAGTTCTTC. It codes for CASSLMLDYYNEQFF.

V usage is TRBV11-2 and J usage is TRBJ2-1, with D uncertain. The CDR3 runs to 15 residues. In germline, CDR1 is SGHAT, CDR2 FQNNGV. Trimming removed 1 base from V and 4 bases from J, with 11 bases in between. The CDR3 nucleotides read TGTGCCAGCAGCTTAGTGGCTGGCTTATACAATGAGCAGTTCTTC. Its translation: CASSLVAGLYNEQFF.

This chain connects TRBV7-2 to TRBJ2-3, with TRBD2 matching over 8 bases. CDR3 size: 16 residues. Germline V gene sequence: CDR1 SGHTA, CDR2 FQGNSA. The V segment lost 1 base and the J segment 0 bases; nucleotides outside the gene matches: 3. CDR3 in amino acids: CASSLGSGASTDTQYF. In DNA form, the CDR3 reads TGTGCCAGCAGCTTAGGTAGCGGGGCTAGCACAGATACGCAGTATTTT.

The chain has TRBV6-6 and TRBJ2-5, with D maybe TRBD1 (5 bases). This CDR3 has 15 residues. CDR1 MNHNY and CDR2 SVGAGI come from the germline V gene (reference sequence). V lost 2 bases, J lost 1 base, and 11 bases lay in between. Written as DNA, the CDR3 is TGTGCCAGCAGTTACGCGCAGGGCCTCCAAGAGACCCAGTACTTC. Its translation: CASSYAQGLQETQYF.

The chain links TRBV27 to TRBJ2-4; 9 nucleotides align to TRBD2. CDR3 length equals 21 residues. Per germline, CDR1 MNHEY and CDR2 SMNVEV (reference sequence). J lost 3 bases, V lost 3 bases, and 21 bases had no gene match. The CDR3 region is CASSFPRLAAGGPSCKNIQYF. The CDR3 nucleotides are TGTGCCAGCAGTTTCCCTCGGCTTGCTGCGGGAGGGCCTTCTTGCAAAAACATTCAGTACTTC.

The chain joins TRBV18 to TRBJ1-2, with 8 bases fitting TRBD1. Germline CDR1 reads KGHSH; CDR2 reads LQKENI. The CDR3 has 14 amino acids. V lost 2 bases and J lost 6; bases outside the gene matches: 5. The CDR3 nucleotides read TGTGCCAGCTCACCAAACAGGGGGGATAATGGCTACACCTTC. It encodes CASSPNRGDNGYTF.